These 30 T cell receptor beta chains were sequenced from one sample in a study of blood T cell repertoires in COVID-19. Measured with immunoSEQ multiplex PCR; TCRdb has only the in-frame clones, and not every one. This table has more than 150,000 clones, 84% appearing once. Material: peripheral blood. The receptors come from a man aged 18 to 29 with active or convalescent COVID-19.

The chain uses TRBV30 and TRBJ2-7; D may be TRBD2 (6 bases). V shed 0 bases and J shed 1 base, with 13 bases lying between them. The CDR3 covers 15 residues. CDR1 GTSNPN and CDR2 SVGIG come from the germline V gene (reference sequence). Here the CDR3 reads CAWSVRLALSYEQYF. CDR3 in DNA: TGTGCCTGGAGTGTAAGGCTAGCGCTTTCCTACGAGCAGTACTTC.

This clone turned up a few times. The gene calls are TRBV2 and TRBJ1-4, with 8 bases matching TRBD1. Looked up from germline, CDR1 is SNHLY and CDR2 is FYNNEI. J was trimmed by 8 bases and V by 6 bases; bases with no gene match: 5. This CDR3 is 13 amino acids long. In DNA, the CDR3 is TGTGCCAGCAGATACAGGGGGATCGAAAAACTGTTTTTT. It encodes CASRYRGIEKLFF.

The V and J genes are TRBV4-1 and TRBJ1-1, with 7 bases fitting TRBD1. CDR1 is MGHRA and CDR2 is YSYEKL in the germline V gene. CDR3 length: 14 amino acids. The V segment lost 3 bases and the J segment 1 base; nucleotides outside the gene matches: 2. The CDR3 region is CASSHRTGNTEAFF. DNA for the CDR3: TGCGCCAGCAGCCACCGGACAGGGAACACTGAAGCTTTCTTT.

The genes are TRBV9 and TRBJ2-3; 8 nucleotides agree with TRBD2. J lost 3 bases, V lost 6 bases, and 9 bases had no gene match. Per germline, CDR1 SGDLS and CDR2 YYNGEE. The CDR3 is 15 residues long. The chain's CDR3 is CASNPSGGGTDTQYF. In nucleotides, the CDR3 is TGTGCCAGCAACCCGAGCGGGGGAGGAACAGATACGCAGTATTTT.

For this clone: The sample has other DNA sequences that encode this CDR3 too. The rearrangement joins TRBV7-9 to TRBJ1-4; possibly TRBD1 for D (5 bases). This CDR3 has 13 amino acids. Trimming left V 2 bases short and J 5 bases short, with 6 bases between. CDR1 SEHNR and CDR2 FQNEAQ come from the germline V gene (reference sequence). The CDR3 protein is CASSLSGNEKLFF. The CDR3 DNA is TGTGCCAGCAGCTTATCAGGGAATGAAAAACTGTTTTTT.

The chain uses TRBV6-2 or TRBV6-3 and TRBJ1-1; D is perhaps TRBD1 (5 bases). Trimming took 6 bases from V and 4 from J, leaving 15 bases between them. This CDR3 is 14 amino acids long. From germline, CDR1 is MNHEY and CDR2 SVGEGT. The CDR3, as DNA: TGTGCCAGCAGCCGGCAGGGTTACGGCACTGAAGCTTTCTTT. This encodes CASSRQGYGTEAFF.

This clone was counted a single time. The V call is TRBV7-2, the J call TRBJ2-5; D perhaps matches TRBD2 (5 bases). Germline V gene data show CDR1 as SGHTA and CDR2 as FQGNSA. V lost 1 base to trimming and J lost 7 bases, with 19 bases between them. The CDR3 spans 16 residues. For the CDR3, the DNA is TGTGCCAGCAGCTTAGGCGTCAAGGTGGCCGAGGGGACCCAGTACTTC. Translated, it gives CASSLGVKVAEGTQYF.

This chain links TRBV7-9 with TRBJ1-2, with TRBD1 identical over 9 bases. Losses at the gene ends were 1 base for V and 0 bases for J; bases not matched to a gene: 0. The CDR3 totals 15 residues. Germline values: CDR1 SEHNR, CDR2 FQNEAQ (reference sequence). The CDR3 DNA is TGTGCCAGCAGCTTAGGACAGGGGGCTAACTATGGCTACACCTTC. Translating gives CASSLGQGANYGYTF.

V and J are TRBV3-1 (or the pseudogene TRBV3-2) and TRBJ2-1, with 9 bases lining up with TRBD1. Germline V CDR1 and CDR2: LGHDT, YNNKEL (reference sequence). CDR3 size: 17 residues. Trimming cost V 0 bases and J 8 bases; bases outside gene matches: 11. CDR3 DNA sequence: TGTGCCAGCAGCCAAGATAGGGACAGGGACTACAGCGATGAGCAGTTCTTC. Translated: CASSQDRDRDYSDEQFF.

This clone was counted a few times. The rearrangement uses TRBV7-2 and TRBJ2-5; no clear D. V lost 1 base to trimming and J lost 2 bases, with 8 bases between them. CDR3 length: 14 amino acids. Germline loops: CDR1 SGHTA, CDR2 FQGNSA. The CDR3 sequence is CASSLGSRQETQYF. In DNA, the CDR3 is TGTGCCAGCAGCTTAGGTAGCCGGCAAGAGACCCAGTACTTC.

This rearrangement joins TRBV15 to TRBJ1-5, with TRBD1 identical over 7 bases. V shed 0 bases and J 4 bases; nucleotides not matched to a gene: 3. Germline V gene sequence: CDR1 LNHNV, CDR2 YYDKDF (reference sequence). The CDR3 extends over 15 amino acids. The CDR3, as DNA: TGTGCCACCAGCAGAGAAAGGGACAGTAATCAGCCCCAGCATTTT. Translation: CATSRERDSNQPQHF.

This clone was detected a few times. The V gene is TRBV29-1, the J gene TRBJ1-5, with TRBD1 matching over 7 bases. Germline CDR1 reads SQVTM; CDR2 reads ANQGSEA. The CDR3 spans 13 residues. Trimming took 4 bases from V and 5 from J; bases not matched to a gene: 5. CDR3 protein: CSVATGLHQPQHF. The DNA for the CDR3 is TGCAGCGTTGCGACAGGGTTGCATCAGCCCCAGCATTTT.

The chain recombines TRBV12-2 with TRBJ1-1; TRBD1, as called in the table, went unchecked against the DNA. TRBV12-2 is a pseudogene locus. The CDR3 sequence is 18 residues long. CDR3 in DNA: TGTGCAAGTCGCTTAGCCGGGCCCCCGGACAGGGGGAACACTGAAGCTTTCTTT. Translating it yields CASRLAGPPDRGNTEAFF.

V is TRBV5-1 and J is TRBJ2-5, with TRBD1 identical over 7 bases. CDR3 length: 15 amino acids. In germline, CDR1 is SGHRS, CDR2 YFSETQ. J gave up 2 bases and V 4 bases, and 8 bases lay outside the gene matches. This CDR3 reads CASSPREGQQETQYF. The CDR3, as DNA: TGCGCCAGCAGCCCAAGAGAGGGACAGCAAGAGACCCAGTACTTC.

The chain joins TRBV5-6 to TRBJ1-2; weak D call: TRBD1 (5 bases). The germline V gene encodes CDR1 SGHDT and CDR2 YYEEEE. The germline V and J ends were trimmed by 0 bases and 2 bases, with 14 bases remaining between them. This CDR3 is built from 16 residues. In DNA form, the CDR3 reads TGTGCCAGCAGCTTGGGACAGCGAAGAACAAACTATGGCTACACCTTC. Translation gives CASSLGQRRTNYGYTF.

The gene calls are TRBV6-5 and TRBJ2-3, with 10 bases lining up with TRBD1. Trimming at V came to 6 bases and at J to 3 bases, leaving 6 bases not matched to a gene. Looked up from germline, CDR1 is MNHEY and CDR2 is SVGAGI. The CDR3 is 15 residues long. In DNA form, the CDR3 reads TGTGCCAGCAGCCCCAGACAGGGGGCTACAGATACGCAGTATTTT. It is translated as CASSPRQGATDTQYF.

The CDR3 here is CASSSSVSPNSPLHF. CDR3 sequence (DNA): TGTGCCAGCAGCTCGAGCGTATCCCCCAATTCACCCCTCCACTTT. J is TRBJ1-6 and V is TRBV5-4, with D uncertain. This CDR3 contains 15 residues. Trimming took off 3 bases at V and 7 bases at J, with 14 bases between the two ends. Per the germline V gene, CDR1 is SGHNT and CDR2 is YYREEE (reference sequence).

This chain connects TRBV7-2 to TRBJ2-7, with D possibly matching TRBD2 (5 bases). Germline lookup yields CDR1 SGHTA and CDR2 FQGNSA. This CDR3 region has 15 residues. Trimming cost V 4 bases and J 4 bases, with 17 bases left between them. CDR3 sequence reads: CASSWLGSERYEQYF. CDR3 DNA sequence: TGTGCCAGCAGCTGGCTTGGTAGCGAACGTTACGAGCAGTACTTC.

This sequence joins TRBV4-1 and TRBJ1-4, with D perhaps matching TRBD1 (5 bases). V was cut by 2 bases and J by 7 bases, with 17 bases left in between. Germline-derived CDR1 and CDR2 are MGHRA and YSYEKL. This CDR3 spans 16 amino acids. The chain's CDR3 is CASSQRVGASSEKLFF. CDR3 DNA sequence: TGCGCCAGCAGCCAAAGGGTAGGGGCTTCGTCTGAAAAACTGTTTTTT.

CDR3 nucleotide sequence: TGCAGCGTTGAAGGGACAGGGTCTTTAAGCGGGGAGCTGTTTTTT. As protein: CSVEGTGSLSGELFF. V gene TRBV29-1 combines with J gene TRBJ2-2, with 8 bases that match TRBD1. Germline loops: CDR1 SQVTM, CDR2 ANQGSEA. The CDR3 runs to 15 residues. The V segment lost 1 base and the J segment 7 bases; nucleotides outside the gene matches: 8.

The V call is TRBV6-4, the J call TRBJ2-1, with 10 bases aligning to TRBD1. There are 16 residues in the CDR3. Losses at the gene ends were 0 bases for V and 7 bases for J; bases not matched to a gene: 6. Germline lookup yields CDR1 MRHNA and CDR2 SNTAGT. The CDR3 nucleotides are TGTGCCAGCAGTGACTCTGGACAGGGGGATTCAAATGAGCAGTTCTTC. Its protein product is CASSDSGQGDSNEQFF.

The gene calls are TRBV29-1 and TRBJ1-3, with D perhaps TRBD1 (5 bases). CDR1 and CDR2 from the germline V gene are SQVTM and ANQGSEA. The ends were cut back, 8 bases at V and 0 bases at J, with 20 bases in the middle. CDR3 size: 16 residues. The chain's CDR3 is CSIIDSTVPSGNTIYF. CDR3 bases: TGCAGCATCATAGACTCGACAGTTCCCTCTGGAAACACCATATATTTT.

The gene calls are TRBV7-9 and TRBJ2-5; 10 bases agree with TRBD2. Germline values: CDR1 SEHNR, CDR2 FQNEAQ (reference sequence). J lost 4 bases, V lost 1 base, and 3 bases had no gene match. The CDR3 length is 15 residues. Written as DNA, the CDR3 is TGTGCCAGCAGCTTAGAGAGCGGGGGGGCAGAGACCCAGTACTTC. Protein: CASSLESGGAETQYF.

The rearrangement joins TRBV15 to TRBJ2-1; TRBD2 matches 11 bases. The CDR3 extends over 20 amino acids. The trim removed 3 bases at V and 0 bases at J, leaving 13 bases unmatched. Germline V lookup: CDR1 LNHNV, CDR2 YYDKDF (reference sequence). CDR3 in DNA: TGTGCCACCAGCAGGTCCCGGACTAGCGGGTTTTTTAGCTCCTACAATGAGCAGTTCTTC. Translating it yields CATSRSRTSGFFSSYNEQFF.

Comments on this clone: This CDR3 is also generated by other DNA sequences in the sample. The rearrangement uses TRBV6-5 and TRBJ1-2; 7 bases are shared with TRBD1. In germline, CDR1 is MNHEY, CDR2 SVGAGI. This CDR3 contains 13 residues. The V gene end was trimmed by 4 bases and the J gene end by 2 bases; junction bases not matched to a gene: 1. This CDR3 reads CASSLQGNYGYTF. DNA for the CDR3: TGTGCCAGCAGTTTACAGGGGAACTATGGCTACACCTTC.

This clone was recorded once. V and J are TRBV6-2 or TRBV6-3 and TRBJ1-5; 7 bases map to TRBD1. This CDR3 is 15 amino acids long. V lost 6 bases to trimming and J lost 2 bases; unmatched junction nucleotides: 7. Germline CDR1 MNHEY, CDR2 SVGEGT. CDR3 sequence reads: CASSLDRAGNQPQHF. The DNA of the CDR3 is TGTGCCAGCAGCCTCGACAGGGCAGGCAATCAGCCCCAGCATTTT.

V gene TRBV7-3 combines with J gene TRBJ1-1; D uncertain. Per the germline V gene, CDR1 is SGHTA and CDR2 is FQGTGA. The V gene lost 3 bases and the J gene lost 1 base, with 9 bases spanning the gap. This CDR3 contains 14 residues. CDR3 in DNA: TGTGCCAGCAGCTTCGGTCAATCGAACACTGAAGCTTTCTTT. Translated: CASSFGQSNTEAFF.

The CDR3 sequence is CASSTGFGDTIYF. The CDR3 nucleotides read TGTGCCAGCTCAACCGGGTTCGGGGACACCATATATTTT. This chain joins TRBV18 and TRBJ1-3; D remains ambiguous. The CDR3 has 13 residues. Germline V gene sequence: CDR1 KGHSH, CDR2 LQKENI. The V and J ends lost 5 bases and 8 bases respectively, with 13 bases between them.

The chain is built from TRBV5-1 and TRBJ1-4; no firm D call. The CDR3 covers 14 residues. V was cut by 5 bases and J by 7 bases, with 15 bases left in between. Germline assignment: CDR1 SGHRS and CDR2 YFSETQ. CDR3 sequence (DNA): TGCGCCAGCAGTTCCCAGGCCATGGGTGAAAAACTGTTTTTT. The encoded protein is CASSSQAMGEKLFF. Full variable domain (rest looked up from reference TRBV5-1 and TRBJ1-4): KAGVTQTPRYLIKTRGQQVTLSCSPISGHRSVSWYQQTPGQGLQFLFEYFSETQRNKGNFPGRFSGRQFSNSRSEMNVSTLELGDSALYLCASSSQAMGEKLFFGSGTQLSVL.

V usage is TRBV12-3 or TRBV12-4 and J usage is TRBJ2-1; a weak D match, TRBD1 (6 bases). The CDR3 has 11 amino acids. V was shortened by 6 bases and J by 9 bases, with 9 bases between the two germline ends. The CDR3 DNA reads TGTGCCAGCAGACAGGGCGGTGAGCAGTTCTTC. The encoded protein is CASRQGGEQFF.